The subject of this entry is one T cell receptor beta chain. The sample is drawn from a study of OX40 agonist ivuxolimab in advanced cancers. Study details: Ivuxolimab is an agonistic anti-OX40 (CD134) antibody, and patients were treated with it.

The assay was immunoSEQ multiplex PCR, and TCRdb's table has in-frame clones only and misses some. The table lists about 53,000 clones, roughly 83% of them singletons. The germline V gene encodes CDR1 SGHAT and CDR2 FQNNGV. Trimming shortened V by 5 bases and J by 3 bases, and 11 bases separated the two germline ends. This CDR3 is 14 amino acids long. This specimen consisted of CD4+ or CD8+ T cells sorted from blood, obtained in a trial of the OX40 agonist ivuxolimab. This rearrangement joins TRBV11-2 to TRBJ1-5; D ambiguous. The clonotype originates from an adult with an advanced solid tumor such as melanoma, head and neck, liver or kidney cancer. As DNA, the CDR3 is TGTGCCAGCAGCCCGGCTGGTGACAATCAGCCCCAGCATTTT. It specifies CASSPAGDNQPQHF.